A selection of T cell receptor beta chains follows, all from one sample in a study of cytomegalovirus exposure and HLA in healthy donors. Repertoires were generated with immunoSEQ multiplex PCR, while TCRdb's copy carries only in-frame clones and drops some. The table lists 160,000 or so clones, 78% of them singletons. The sample taken for sequencing was PBMCs. These receptor sequences come from a male donor in good health and CMV-seronegative. CDR3s include the opening cysteine and the closing phenylalanine or tryptophan. Fields, in order: J gene, D gene, clone size, V gene, CDR3 protein, CDR3 DNA. The D gene is left open where the match is weak. Not all rows give a size; the values are once, few, many and, for expanded clones, a class.

>TRBJ2-7|.|.|TRBV6-5
CASSKDFTAAYEQYF
TGTGCCAGCAGTAAAGATTTTACAGCTGCCTACGAGCAGTACTTC
>TRBJ2-1|TRBD1|.|TRBV4-2
CASSQFEDRGDNEQFF
TGTGCCAGCAGCCAATTTGAGGACAGGGGGGACAATGAGCAGTTCTTC
>TRBJ2-7|TRBD1|.|TRBV9
CASSPRRDRGHEQYF
TGTGCCAGCAGCCCCCGCCGGGACAGGGGCCACGAGCAGTACTTC
>TRBJ2-2|TRBD2|.|TRBV11-3
CASSSDAGVYGELFF
TGTGCCAGCAGCTCGGACGCGGGGGTCTACGGGGAGCTGTTTTTT
>TRBJ2-1|TRBD2|.|TRBV7-3
CASSIIAGASYNEQFF
TGTGCCAGCAGCATAATAGCGGGGGCTTCCTACAATGAGCAGTTCTTC
>TRBJ2-3|TRBD1|.|TRBV23-1
CARHPGQGVVGDTQYF
TGCGCCAGGCACCCCGGACAGGGGGTGGTCGGGGATACGCAGTATTTT
>TRBJ1-5|TRBD1|.|TRBV7-6
CASSLGQGQGAQPQHF
TGTGCCAGCAGCTTAGGGCAGGGACAGGGAGCCCAGCCCCAGCATTTT
>TRBJ1-2|TRBD1|.|TRBV28
CASSYPGQGGNYGYTF
TGTGCCAGCAGTTACCCGGGACAGGGCGGTAACTATGGCTACACCTTC
>TRBJ1-4|.|.|TRBV12-5
CASGSMVGASNEKLFF
TGTGCTAGTGGCTCGATGGTGGGGGCGTCTAATGAAAAACTGTTTTTT
>TRBJ1-1|.|.|TRBV6-4
CASSARENTEAFF
TGTGCCAGCAGTGCCCGGGAGAACACTGAAGCTTTCTTT
>TRBJ1-2|TRBD1|.|TRBV5-4
CASSLPDREYGYTF
TGTGCCAGCAGCTTACCGGACAGGGAATATGGCTACACCTTC
>TRBJ1-1|.|.|TRBV6-4
CASSGNGVTLNTEAFF
TGTGCCAGCAGTGGAAACGGAGTGACTCTGAACACTGAAGCTTTCTTT
>TRBJ2-3|TRBD1|.|TRBV10-3
CAISLLGQGSDTQYF
TGTGCCATCAGCCTTCTAGGACAGGGGTCAGATACGCAGTATTTT
>TRBJ1-1|.|.|TRBV6-5
CASSGGASTDTEAFF
TGTGCCAGCAGTGGAGGGGCCTCCACCGACACTGAAGCTTTCTTT
>TRBJ2-5|.|.|TRBV7-2
CASSQGASGGPGEQYF
TGTGCCAGCAGCCAAGGGGCCAGCGGAGGCCCGGGGGAGCAGTACTTC
>TRBJ2-1|TRBD2|once|TRBV10-2
CAGGLAGGLNEQFF
TGCGCCGGGGGCCTAGCGGGGGGTCTAAATGAGCAGTTCTTC
>TRBJ2-7|.|.|TRBV7-9
CASSLVGRGYEQYF
TGTGCCAGCAGCTTAGTTGGACGGGGGTACGAGCAGTACTTC
>TRBJ2-7|TRBD2|.|TRBV6-5
CASSYSRLAEYEQYF
TGTGCCAGCAGTTACTCGCGACTAGCGGAATACGAGCAGTACTTC
>TRBJ1-2|.|.|TRBV6-4
CASSPEAGATYGYTF
TGTGCCAGCAGTCCCGAGGCCGGAGCGACCTATGGCTACACCTTC
>TRBJ1-3|.|.|TRBV12-5
CASVDRPQSGNTIYF
TGTGCTAGTGTTGACAGGCCTCAGTCCGGAAACACCATATATTTT
>TRBJ1-5|.|once|TRBV2
CATNPTGMGPQHF
TGTGCCACCAACCCAACGGGGATGGGGCCCCAGCATTTT
>TRBJ2-5|.|.|TRBV28
CASNNGGRSGETQYF
TGTGCCAGCAATAATGGAGGGAGGTCTGGGGAGACCCAGTACTTC